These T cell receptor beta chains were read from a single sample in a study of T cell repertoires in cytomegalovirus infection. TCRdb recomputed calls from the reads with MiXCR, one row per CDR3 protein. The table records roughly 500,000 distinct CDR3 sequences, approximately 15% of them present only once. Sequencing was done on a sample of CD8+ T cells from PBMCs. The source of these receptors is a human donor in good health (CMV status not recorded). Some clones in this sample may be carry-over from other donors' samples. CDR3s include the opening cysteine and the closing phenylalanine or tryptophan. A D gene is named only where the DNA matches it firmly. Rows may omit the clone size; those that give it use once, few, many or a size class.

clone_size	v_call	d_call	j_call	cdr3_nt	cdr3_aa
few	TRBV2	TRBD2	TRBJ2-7	TGTGCCAGCAGTCCTCTCGGGACTAGCGGACCCTGGGAGCAGTACTTC	CASSPLGTSGPWEQYF
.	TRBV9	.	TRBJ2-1	TGTGCCAGCACCCCGGGAGTTTCCTACAATGAGCAGTTCTTC	CASTPGVSYNEQFF
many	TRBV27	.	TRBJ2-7	TGTGCCAGCAGTCTCCGTGGGGTTGAGGGGCGAACCTACGAGCAGTACTTC	CASSLRGVEGRTYEQYF
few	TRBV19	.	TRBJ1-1	TGTGCCAGTAGTATTCGCTTCGCCGGGAACACTGAAGCTTTCTTT	CASSIRFAGNTEAFF
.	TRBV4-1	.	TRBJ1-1	TGCGCCAGCAGCCCTTACCCGGGGGGGCTGAACACTGAAGCTTTCTTT	CASSPYPGGLNTEAFF
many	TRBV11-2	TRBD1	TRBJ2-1	TGTGCCAGCAGCTTGTACAGGGGTTTTGGGAATGAGCAGTTCTTC	CASSLYRGFGNEQFF
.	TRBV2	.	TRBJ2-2	TGTGCCAGCAGTGAACTGCAGCGGACCGGGGAGCTGTTTTTT	CASSELQRTGELFF
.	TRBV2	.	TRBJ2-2	TGTGCCAGCACGGAGGACCAAAAGGACTTCCACCCCGGGGAGCTGTTTTTT	CASTEDQKDFHPGELFF
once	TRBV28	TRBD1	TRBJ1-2	TGTGCCAGCAGACCCGGGACAGGGGGCGCGAGCTATGGCTACACCTTC	CASRPGTGGASYGYTF
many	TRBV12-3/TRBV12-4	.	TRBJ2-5	TGTGCCAGCAGCGGGGAGACCCAGTACTTC	CASSGETQYF
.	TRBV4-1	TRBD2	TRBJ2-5	TGCGCCAGCAGCCAAGGACTAGCGGGAGGCGGAAAGACCCAGTACTTC	CASSQGLAGGGKTQYF
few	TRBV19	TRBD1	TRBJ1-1	TGTGCCAGTAGTGGGACAGGGGATGGTGTGAACACTGAAGCTTTCTTT	CASSGTGDGVNTEAFF
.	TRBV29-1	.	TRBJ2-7	TGCAGCGTCAAGGGTGGAACAGGTCGCTACGAGCAGTACTTC	CSVKGGTGRYEQYF
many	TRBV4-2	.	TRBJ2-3	TGTGCCAGCAGCCAAGTGGCCGGGGCTAGCAGATTGCCTACGCAGTATTTT	CASSQVAGASRLPTQYF
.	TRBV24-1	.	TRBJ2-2	TGTGCCACCAGTGATCGGCGGATAGCGGACACCGGGGAGCTGTTTTTT	CATSDRRIADTGELFF
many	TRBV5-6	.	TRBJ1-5	TGTGCCAGCAGCTTACCCGGACACAATCAGCCCCAGCATTTT	CASSLPGHNQPQHF
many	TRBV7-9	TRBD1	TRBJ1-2	TGTGCCAGCAGCTTCTCGGGACAGGGGCACGGCTATGGCTACACCTTC	CASSFSGQGHGYGYTF
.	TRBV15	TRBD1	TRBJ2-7	TGTGCCACCAGCCAACGGGACAGCAGCTACGAGCAGTACTTC	CATSQRDSSYEQYF
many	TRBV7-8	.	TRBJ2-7	TGTGCCAGCAGCTTAGTTGGGGGGGCCAGCTACGAGCAGTACTTC	CASSLVGGASYEQYF